This TCR beta chain was retrieved from a study of long-term antiretroviral therapy in people with HIV. Study outcomes and limitations: The study found that diversity rose after ART but stayed below transplant donor controls. Controls had broader CDR3 length ranges than HIV repertoires did.

Notes on this clone: Antigen: not known.

CDR1 SGHNT and CDR2 YYREEE come from the germline V gene (reference sequence). Trimming shortened V by 2 bases and J by 10 bases, and 7 bases separated the two germline ends. The CDR3 has 11 residues. At least one PBMC sample before ART and at least two after were required. This was the immunoSEQ v3.0 assay at survey level. TCRdb's table, derived via immunoSEQ multiplex PCR, lists solely in-frame clones and lacks some. The sample holds approximately 18,000 clones, about 80% seen once. Specimen: unsorted PBMCs, collected 0.2 years after starting antiretroviral therapy. The source of this sequence is a woman aged 35 to 49 with HIV. The chain is built from TRBV5-4 and TRBJ2-1; unclear D gene. CDR3 amino acids: CASSFTLEQFF. The DNA of the CDR3 is TGTGCCAGCAGCTTTACCTTAGAGCAGTTCTTC.